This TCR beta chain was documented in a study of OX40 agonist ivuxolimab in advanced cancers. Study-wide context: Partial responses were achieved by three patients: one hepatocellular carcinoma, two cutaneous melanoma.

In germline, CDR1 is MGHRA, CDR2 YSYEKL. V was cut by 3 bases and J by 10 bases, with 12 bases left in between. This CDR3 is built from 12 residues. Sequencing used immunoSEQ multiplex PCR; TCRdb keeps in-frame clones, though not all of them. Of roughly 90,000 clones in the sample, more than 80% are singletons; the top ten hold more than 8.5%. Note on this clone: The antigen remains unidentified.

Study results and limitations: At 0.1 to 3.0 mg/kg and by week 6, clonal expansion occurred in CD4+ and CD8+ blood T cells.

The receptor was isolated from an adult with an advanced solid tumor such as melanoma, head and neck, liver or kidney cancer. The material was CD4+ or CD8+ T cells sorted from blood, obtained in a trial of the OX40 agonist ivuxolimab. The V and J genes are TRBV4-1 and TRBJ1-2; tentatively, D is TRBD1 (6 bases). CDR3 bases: TGCGCCAGCAGCCATGGGACACTCCCCTACACCTTC. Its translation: CASSHGTLPYTF.